This T cell receptor beta chain was captured in a study of blood T cell repertoires in COVID-19. Study context: Samples came from the United States, Italy and Spain, spanning acute and convalescent COVID-19. Nucleic acid was either cDNA or gDNA, and it came from T cells, B-cell-depleted T cells, or PBMCs.

Study processing details: Estimation of nucleated cell counts relied on the amplification of reference gene primers. Only in-frame clones appear in the TCRdb table, and some are missing; sequencing was by immunoSEQ multiplex PCR. The V and J calls and clone size are taken from that table; D and trimming were inferred from the DNA. In the table there are roughly 30,000 clones, around 73% of which are singletons. Germline V lookup: CDR1 SGDLS, CDR2 YYNGEE. This CDR3 spans 16 amino acids. Trimming removed 0 bases from V and 1 base from J, with 11 bases in between. The rearrangement joins TRBV9 to TRBJ2-1, with D maybe TRBD2 (6 bases). Sequencing was performed on peripheral blood. The source is a woman aged 55-70 years with acute or convalescent COVID-19. Here the CDR3 DNA reads TGTGCCAGCAGCGTAGCGGCGGGGAGGTCCTACAATGAGCAGTTCTTC. Translated: CASSVAAGRSYNEQFF.